The clone carrying this T cell receptor (beta chain) was observed a handful of times. Antigen unknown. This sample is part of a study of T-cell memory formation after mild COVID-19. Study context: There were largely donor-specific TCR clusters. Study-wide points: Whereas later expanders leaned CD4+, clones contracting day 15 to 85 showed a balanced CD4/CD8 makeup.

The CDR3 is 14 amino acids. V was shortened by 5 bases and J by 0 bases, with 11 bases between the two germline ends. Germline V CDR1 and CDR2: DFQATT, SNEGSKA (reference sequence). Researchers used 5'RACE with constant-segment primers to make TCR alpha and TCR beta cDNA libraries that carry sample barcodes and UMIs. TCRdb re-called the 5' RACE reads through MiXCR, storing one row per CDR3 protein. Among roughly 300,000 distinct CDR3 sequences listed, less than 9.5% were seen once. Sequenced: PBMCs or a T cell subset sorted from them (not recorded which). The genes are TRBV20-1 and TRBJ1-5; possible D gene TRBD1, 5 bases. The source of this sequence is a man in his late teens or twenties who had mild COVID-19 (a few samples of this study predate the infection). Cell type and time point are not known. The chain's CDR3 is CSAEDISSNQPQHF. CDR3 nucleotides: TGCAGTGCTGAGGACATTTCTAGCAATCAGCCCCAGCATTTT.